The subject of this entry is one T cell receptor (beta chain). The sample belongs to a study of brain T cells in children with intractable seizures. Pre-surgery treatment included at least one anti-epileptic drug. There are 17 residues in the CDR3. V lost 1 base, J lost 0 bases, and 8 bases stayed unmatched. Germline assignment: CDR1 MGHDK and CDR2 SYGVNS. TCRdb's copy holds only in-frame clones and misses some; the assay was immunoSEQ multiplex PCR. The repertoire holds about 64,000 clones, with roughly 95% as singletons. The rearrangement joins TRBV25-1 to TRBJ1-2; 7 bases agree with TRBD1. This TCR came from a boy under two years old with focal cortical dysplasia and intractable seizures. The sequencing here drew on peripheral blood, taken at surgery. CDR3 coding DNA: TGTGCCAGCAGTGAATCTTCGACAGGGAAAGCTAACTATGGCTACACCTTC. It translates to CASSESSTGKANYGYTF.